A selection of T cell receptor beta chains follows, all from one sample in a study of T cell responses to AZD1222 COVID-19 vaccine. Libraries were prepared by immunoSEQ multiplex PCR; TCRdb keeps only in-frame clonotypes and omits some of them. The sample holds over 45,000 clones, about 90% seen once. Source: peripheral blood, taken 28 days after the second AZD1222 dose. The source is an adult who received the AZD1222 COVID-19 vaccine. The CDR3 runs from the conserved cysteine through the conserved F or W. D genes are given only for firm matches. Expanded clones are given a class, and other clones once, few, many or no size at all.

J gene	V gene	clone size	D gene	CDR3 protein	CDR3 DNA
TRBJ1-3	TRBV11-2	few	.	CASSFGTGRFSGNTIYF	TGTGCCAGCAGCTTTGGAACAGGCCGTTTCTCTGGAAACACCATATATTTT
TRBJ2-5	TRBV15	.	TRBD1	CATSRDRGPQETQYF	TGTGCCACCAGCAGGGACAGGGGGCCCCAAGAGACCCAGTACTTC
TRBJ2-7	TRBV30	once	.	CAWSRVSYEQYF	TGTGCCTGGAGCAGGGTCTCCTACGAGCAGTACTTC
TRBJ1-5	TRBV9	once	TRBD1	CASSRDRVGQPQHF	TGTGCCAGCAGCCGCGACAGGGTGGGTCAGCCCCAGCATTTT
TRBJ2-1	TRBV5-4	.	.	CASNERANNEQFF	TGTGCCAGCAATGAACGGGCGAACAATGAGCAGTTCTTC
TRBJ2-1	TRBV10-1	.	.	CASSGATINEQFF	TGCGCCAGTTCGGGAGCGACAATCAATGAGCAGTTCTTC
TRBJ2-7	TRBV4-3	few	.	CASSQDLWVEQYF	TGCGCCAGCAGCCAAGATCTTTGGGTCGAGCAGTACTTC
TRBJ1-5	TRBV28	.	.	CASTIWGGYSNQPQHF	TGTGCCAGCACCATTTGGGGTGGTTATAGCAATCAGCCCCAGCATTTT
TRBJ2-1	TRBV19	.	TRBD2	CASSIASGRANEQFF	TGTGCCAGTAGTATAGCTAGCGGGAGGGCCAATGAGCAGTTCTTC
TRBJ2-7	TRBV6-2/TRBV6-3	few	.	CASSQQAYEQYF	TGTGCCAGCAGCCAACAGGCCTACGAGCAGTACTTC
TRBJ1-1	TRBV18	.	.	CASSWGALTEAFF	TGTGCCAGCTCATGGGGGGCCCTCACTGAAGCTTTCTTT
TRBJ1-1	TRBV18	.	.	CASSPNVAAATEAFF	TGTGCCAGCTCACCCAACGTAGCGGCAGCAACTGAAGCTTTCTTT
TRBJ2-1	TRBV11-3	many	TRBD2	CASSSRTSGSYNEQFF	TGTGCCAGCAGCTCGCGGACTAGCGGGAGCTACAATGAGCAGTTCTTC
TRBJ1-2	TRBV10-2	.	.	CASSESTVYYGYTF	TGCGCCAGCAGTGAGTCGACAGTCTACTATGGCTACACCTTC
TRBJ1-1	TRBV14	.	.	CASSQGTGMITEAFF	TGTGCCAGCAGCCAAGGTACAGGGATGATTACTGAAGCTTTCTTT